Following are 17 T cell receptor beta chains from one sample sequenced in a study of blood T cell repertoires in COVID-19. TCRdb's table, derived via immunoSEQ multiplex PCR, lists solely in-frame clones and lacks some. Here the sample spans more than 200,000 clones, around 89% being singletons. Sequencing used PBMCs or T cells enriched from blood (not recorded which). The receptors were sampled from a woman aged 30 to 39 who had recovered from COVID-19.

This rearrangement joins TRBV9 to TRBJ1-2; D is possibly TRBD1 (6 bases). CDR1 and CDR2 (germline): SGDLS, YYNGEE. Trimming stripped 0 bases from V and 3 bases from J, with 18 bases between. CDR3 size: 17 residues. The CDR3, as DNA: TGTGCCAGCAGCGTAGGAGGGCGAGGGGGATCGGACTATGGCTACACCTTC. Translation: CASSVGGRGGSDYGYTF.

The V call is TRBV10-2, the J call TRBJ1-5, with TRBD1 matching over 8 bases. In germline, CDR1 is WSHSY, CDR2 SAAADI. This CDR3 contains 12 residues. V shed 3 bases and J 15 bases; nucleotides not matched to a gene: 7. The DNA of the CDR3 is TGCGCCAGCAGTGAAACAGGGGGGTTACCGCATTTT. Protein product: CASSETGGLPHF.

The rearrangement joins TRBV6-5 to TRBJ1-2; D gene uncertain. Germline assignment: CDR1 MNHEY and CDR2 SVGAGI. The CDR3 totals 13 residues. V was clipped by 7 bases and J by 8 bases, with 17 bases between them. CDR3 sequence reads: CASTERINQGYTF. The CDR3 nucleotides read TGTGCCAGCACCGAAAGAATAAACCAGGGCTACACCTTC.

The CDR3 coding sequence is TGTGCCAGCAGCTCTGGGGGGGATCAGCCCCAGCATTTT. This translates into CASSSGGDQPQHF. This rearrangement joins TRBV5-4 to TRBJ1-5, with a possible D match to TRBD1 (5 bases). The CDR3 length is 13 residues. V lost 3 bases and J 5 bases, leaving 9 bases between the germline ends. CDR1 is SGHNT and CDR2 is YYREEE in the germline V gene (reference sequence).

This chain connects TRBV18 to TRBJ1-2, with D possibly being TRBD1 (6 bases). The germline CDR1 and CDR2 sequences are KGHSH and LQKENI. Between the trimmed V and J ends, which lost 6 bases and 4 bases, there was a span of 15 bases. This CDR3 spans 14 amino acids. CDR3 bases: TGTGCCAGCTCCTTCGACAGGTCCATCTATGGCTACACCTTC. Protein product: CASSFDRSIYGYTF.

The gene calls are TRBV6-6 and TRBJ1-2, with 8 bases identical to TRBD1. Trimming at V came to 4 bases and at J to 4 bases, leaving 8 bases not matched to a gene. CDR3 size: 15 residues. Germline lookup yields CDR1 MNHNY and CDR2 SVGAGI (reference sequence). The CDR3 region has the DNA TGTGCCAGCAGTTCCGGGGGGACAGGCCTCTATGGCTACACCTTC. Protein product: CASSSGGTGLYGYTF.

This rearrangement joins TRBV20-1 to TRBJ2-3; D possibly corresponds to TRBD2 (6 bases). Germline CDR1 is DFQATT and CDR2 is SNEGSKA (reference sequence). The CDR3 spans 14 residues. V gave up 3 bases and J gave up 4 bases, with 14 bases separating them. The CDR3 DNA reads TGCAGTGCTAGTCACGGGAGCAGGTCAGATACGCAGTATTTT. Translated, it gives CSASHGSRSDTQYF.

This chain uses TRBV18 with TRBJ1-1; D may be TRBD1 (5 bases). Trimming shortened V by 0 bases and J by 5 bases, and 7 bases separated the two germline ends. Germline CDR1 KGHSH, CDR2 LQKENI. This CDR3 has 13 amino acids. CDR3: CASSPPPGTEAFF. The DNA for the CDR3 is TGTGCCAGCTCACCACCCCCAGGGACTGAAGCTTTCTTT.

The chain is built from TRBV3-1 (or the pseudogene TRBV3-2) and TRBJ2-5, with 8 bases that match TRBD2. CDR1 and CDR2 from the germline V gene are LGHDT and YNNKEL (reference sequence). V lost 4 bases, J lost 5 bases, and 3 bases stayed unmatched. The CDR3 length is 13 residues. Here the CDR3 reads CASSPPGGETQYF. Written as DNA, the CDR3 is TGTGCCAGCAGCCCTCCGGGGGGGGAGACCCAGTACTTC.

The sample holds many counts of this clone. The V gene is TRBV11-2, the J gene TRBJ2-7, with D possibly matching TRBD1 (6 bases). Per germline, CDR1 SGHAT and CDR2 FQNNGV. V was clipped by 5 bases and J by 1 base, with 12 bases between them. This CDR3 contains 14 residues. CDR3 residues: CASSKLTGSYEQYF. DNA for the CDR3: TGTGCCAGCAGCAAATTGACAGGTTCCTACGAGCAGTACTTC.

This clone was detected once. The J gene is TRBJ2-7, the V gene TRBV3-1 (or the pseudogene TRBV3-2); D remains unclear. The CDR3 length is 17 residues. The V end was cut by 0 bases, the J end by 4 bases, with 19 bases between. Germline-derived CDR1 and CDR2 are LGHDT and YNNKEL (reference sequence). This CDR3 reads CASSQDTQAPTHYEQYF. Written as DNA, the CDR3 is TGTGCCAGCAGCCAAGATACCCAGGCCCCTACCCATTACGAGCAGTACTTC.

DNA for the CDR3: TGTGCCAGCTCACCTTTTAAACCTACCCGCTGGACCCAGTACTTC. Residues: CASSPFKPTRWTQYF. The genes are TRBV18 and TRBJ2-5; D gene unclear. Between the trimmed V and J ends, which lost 3 bases and 7 bases, there was a span of 18 bases. The length of the CDR3 is 15 residues. CDR1 KGHSH and CDR2 LQKENI come from the germline V gene.

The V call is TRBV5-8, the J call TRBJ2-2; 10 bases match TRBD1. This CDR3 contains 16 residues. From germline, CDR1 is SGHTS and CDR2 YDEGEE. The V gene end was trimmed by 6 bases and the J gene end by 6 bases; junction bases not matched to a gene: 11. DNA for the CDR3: TGTGCCAGCAACGACAGGGGGCACGTGGTGGCCGGGGAGCTGTTTTTT. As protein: CASNDRGHVVAGELFF.

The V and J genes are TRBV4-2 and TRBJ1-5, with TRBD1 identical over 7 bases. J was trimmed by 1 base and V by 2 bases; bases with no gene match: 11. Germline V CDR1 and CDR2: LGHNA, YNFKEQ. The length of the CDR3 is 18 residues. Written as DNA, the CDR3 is TGTGCCAGCAGCCAACCTCCCAACAGGGGCCGGAGCAATCAGCCCCAGCATTTT. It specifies CASSQPPNRGRSNQPQHF.

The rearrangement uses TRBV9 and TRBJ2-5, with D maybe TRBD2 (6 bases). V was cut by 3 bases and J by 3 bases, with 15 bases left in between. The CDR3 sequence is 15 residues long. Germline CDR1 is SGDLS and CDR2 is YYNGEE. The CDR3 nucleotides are TGTGCCAGCAGCGACCCGGAGACTAGTGAAGAGACCCAGTACTTC. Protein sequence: CASSDPETSEETQYF.

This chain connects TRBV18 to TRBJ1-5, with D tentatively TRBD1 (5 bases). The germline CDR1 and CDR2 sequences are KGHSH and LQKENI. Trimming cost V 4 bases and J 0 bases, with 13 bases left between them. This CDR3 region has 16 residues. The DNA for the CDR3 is TGTGCCAGCTCACGGGACGGGGGATATAGCAATCAGCCCCAGCATTTT. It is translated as CASSRDGGYSNQPQHF.

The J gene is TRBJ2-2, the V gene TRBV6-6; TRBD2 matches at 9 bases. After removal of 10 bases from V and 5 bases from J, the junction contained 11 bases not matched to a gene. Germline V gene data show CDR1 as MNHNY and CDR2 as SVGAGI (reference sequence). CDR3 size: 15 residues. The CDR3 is CAIWPAGGRTGELFF. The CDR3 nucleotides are TGTGCCATCTGGCCAGCGGGAGGACGGACCGGGGAGCTGTTTTTT.